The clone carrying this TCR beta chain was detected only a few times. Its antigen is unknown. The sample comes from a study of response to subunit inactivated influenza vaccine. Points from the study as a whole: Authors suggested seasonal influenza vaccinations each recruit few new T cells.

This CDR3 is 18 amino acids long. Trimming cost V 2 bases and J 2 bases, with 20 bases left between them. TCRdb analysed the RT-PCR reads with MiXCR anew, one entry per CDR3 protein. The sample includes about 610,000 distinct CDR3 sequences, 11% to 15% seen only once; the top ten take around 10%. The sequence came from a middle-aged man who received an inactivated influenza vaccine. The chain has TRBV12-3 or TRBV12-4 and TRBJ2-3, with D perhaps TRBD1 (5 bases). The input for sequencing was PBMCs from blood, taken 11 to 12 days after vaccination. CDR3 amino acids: CASSLLVGQHIHTDTQYF. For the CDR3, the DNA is TGTGCCAGCAGTTTATTGGTGGGGCAGCACATTCACACAGATACGCAGTATTTT.